This T cell receptor beta chain derives from a study of immune evolution from preneoplasia to lung adenocarcinoma. The study, taken as a whole, reports: Top clone share appeared to fall from AAH through AIS, MIA, adenocarcinoma.

Resections took place in Japan or China from about 2014 to 2017. As regards this clone: What it binds is unknown.

Using immunoSEQ multiplex PCR, the repertoire was profiled, and TCRdb retains in-frame clones only, with some absent. The profile shows over 4,000 clones, 65% to 80% of them singletons. Sequencing used FFPE minimally invasive lung adenocarcinoma tissue. The TCR was taken from a person aged 65-85 years with lung adenocarcinoma.

CDR3 amino acids: CASKKRDRRLEQYF. DNA of the CDR3: TGTGCCAGCAAAAAACGGGACAGGCGCCTCGAGCAGTACTTC. The chain couples TRBV27 to TRBJ2-5; 8 nucleotides match TRBD1. The end of the DNA aligns better with TRBJ2-7, so the J call may be wrong. The CDR3 spans 14 residues. CDR1 MNHEY and CDR2 SMNVEV come from the germline V gene (reference sequence).